Listed here are 32 T cell receptor beta chains from one sample, sequenced in a study of identical twins. Using its own MiXCR run on the 5' RACE reads, TCRdb lists one record per CDR3 protein. This table has 1.5 million to 2 million distinct CDR3 sequences, around a third appearing once. Sequenced: cord blood. Receptors were obtained from a newborn girl in good health.

In this sample, this clonotype turned up a few times. This chain connects TRBV19 to TRBJ2-7; the D call may be TRBD1 or TRBD2 (5 bases each). Germline V gene sequence: CDR1 LNHDA, CDR2 SQIVND (reference sequence). The CDR3 contains 15 residues. Between the trimmed V and J ends, which lost 5 bases and 1 base, there was a span of 15 bases. CDR3 in amino acids: CASSLRDRFSYEQYF. CDR3 DNA: TGTGCCAGTAGTCTCCGGGACCGATTTTCCTACGAGCAGTACTTC.

This clonotype was seen at least ten times. The chain combines TRBV12-5 with TRBJ2-5, with 13 bases aligning to TRBD2. This CDR3 is built from 16 residues. V trimming: 0 bases; J trimming: 2 bases; junction bases outside the gene matches: 0. Germline CDR1 reads LGHNT; CDR2 reads FRNRAP. The CDR3 sequence is CASGLVLAGGQETQYF. CDR3 DNA: TGTGCTAGTGGTTTGGTACTAGCGGGGGGGCAAGAGACCCAGTACTTC.

This clonotype was observed a few times. This chain connects TRBV20-1 to TRBJ2-5; TRBD1 might be the D (6 bases). The germline V gene has CDR1 DFQATT and CDR2 SNEGSKA (reference sequence). The CDR3 is made up of 14 amino acids. Trimming removed 2 bases at V and 2 bases at J, with 12 bases between. DNA for the CDR3: TGCAGTGCTAGAACAGGGTCAACGCAAGAGACCCAGTACTTC. Its translation is CSARTGSTQETQYF.

The chain combines TRBV2 with TRBJ2-1; 13 bases match TRBD2. Germline lookup yields CDR1 SNHLY and CDR2 FYNNEI. There are 18 residues in the CDR3. After removal of 6 bases from V and 4 bases from J, the junction contained 12 bases not matched to a gene. DNA of the CDR3: TGTGCCAGCAGGGGGACAGGACTAGCGGGAGTGGGGTACAATGAGCAGTTCTTC. Translating gives CASRGTGLAGVGYNEQFF.

The chain is built from TRBV12-3 or TRBV12-4 and TRBJ2-1; D ambiguous. The CDR3 has 11 amino acids. The V and J ends lost 5 bases and 8 bases respectively, with 7 bases between them. CDR3 sequence reads: CASSAVHEQFF. For the CDR3, the DNA is TGTGCCAGCAGTGCGGTACATGAGCAGTTCTTC.

The table lists this clonotype with a few counts. This chain uses TRBV5-4 with TRBJ2-3; the D gene is possibly TRBD2 (6 bases). The V end was cut by 3 bases, the J end by 5 bases, with 13 bases between. This CDR3 spans 14 amino acids. Germline assignment: CDR1 SGHNT and CDR2 YYREEE (reference sequence). CDR3: CASSWDSERDTQYF. CDR3 sequence (DNA): TGTGCCAGCAGCTGGGACTCGGAGAGAGATACGCAGTATTTT.

This clonotype has a single count. This sequence may be a read error, since a much larger clone differs from it by one base. This chain connects TRBV3-1 to TRBJ2-7, with D hard to call. The CDR3 loop spans 15 amino acids. CDR1 and CDR2 from the germline V gene are LGHDT and YNNKEL (reference sequence). The CDR3 spells CASSQDPLGSYERYF. The CDR3 DNA reads as TGTGCCAGCAGCCAAGATCCGCTAGGTTCCTACGAGCGGTACTTC.

Turning to this clonotype: One junction end does not reproduce the germline sequence, and a read error may be involved. The chain recombines TRBV20-1 with TRBJ2-3; 11 positions agree with TRBD2. From germline, CDR1 is DFQATT and CDR2 SNEGSKA (reference sequence). The CDR3 is 14 amino acids. The CDR3 is CSASGTSGTDAQYF. The CDR3 DNA follows: TGCAGTGCCTCAGGGACTAGCGGCACAGATGCGCAGTATTTT.

This chain uses TRBV29-1 with TRBJ2-1; 14 positions match TRBD2. Germline lookup yields CDR1 SQVTM and CDR2 ANQGSEA. V lost 2 bases to trimming and J lost 5 bases; unmatched junction nucleotides: 2. This CDR3 is 15 amino acids long. The CDR3 coding sequence is TGCAGCGTTGAACGACTAGCGGGGGGGGACAATGAGCAGTTCTTC. Amino acids: CSVERLAGGDNEQFF.

This chain joins TRBV11-2 and TRBJ2-7, with D maybe TRBD2 (5 bases). The CDR3 runs to 14 residues. Trimming removed 3 bases from V and 7 bases from J, with 16 bases in between. Per germline, CDR1 SGHAT and CDR2 FQNNGV. This CDR3 is CASSFLGRADEQYF. CDR3 sequence (DNA): TGTGCCAGCAGCTTCCTAGGGCGGGCTGATGAGCAGTACTTC. Full variable domain (outside the CDR3, taken from reference TRBV11-2 and TRBJ2-7): EAGVAQSPRYKIIEKRQSVAFWCNPISGHATLYWYQQILGQGPKLLIQFQNNGVVDDSQLPKDRFSAERLKGVDSTLKIQPAKLEDSAVYLCASSFLGRADEQYFGPGTRLTVT.

V usage is TRBV5-8 and J usage is TRBJ1-4; D is perhaps TRBD1 (6 bases). This CDR3 spans 17 amino acids. CDR1 is SGHTS, CDR2 YDEGEE, per germline. Trimming took 0 bases from V and 0 from J, leaving 12 bases between them. The CDR3 DNA follows: TGTGCCAGCAGCTTGGGGGGGGCCCTTGCAACTAATGAAAAACTGTTTTTT. Its translation: CASSLGGALATNEKLFF.

As regards this clonotype: This may be a read error, as it is one base from a much larger clone. The V gene is TRBV29-1, the J gene TRBJ2-1; D unclear. From germline, CDR1 is SQVTM and CDR2 ANQGSEA. The CDR3 is 13 residues long. V dropped 3 bases and J dropped 2 bases, with 8 bases sitting between them. This CDR3 is CSVEGYPYNEQFF. CDR3 coding DNA: TGCAGCGTTGAGGGTTACCCCTACAATGAGCAGTTCTTC.

The rearrangement uses TRBV10-3 and TRBJ1-6, with TRBD1 matching 9 bases. V gave up 6 bases and J gave up 7 bases; unmatched junction bases: 4. Germline values: CDR1 ENHRY, CDR2 SYGVKD. This CDR3 is 14 amino acids long. Written as DNA, the CDR3 is TGTGCCATCAGCCTGGGACAGGGAAATTCACCCCTCCACTTT. Its translation is CAISLGQGNSPLHF.

The chain is built from TRBV12-3 or TRBV12-4 and TRBJ2-1; 8 bases line up with TRBD2. The CDR3 is 15 residues long. V lost 8 bases and J lost 2; bases outside the gene matches: 8. The CDR3, as DNA: TGTGCCAGCGGCAGCGGGAGAGGTCCCTACAATGAGCAGTTCTTC. Translating it yields CASGSGRGPYNEQFF.

The V and J genes are TRBV6-2 or TRBV6-3 and TRBJ1-5; D might be TRBD1 (5 bases). The CDR3 has 17 residues. Germline CDR1 MNHEY, CDR2 SVGEGT. V was trimmed by 8 bases and J by 0 bases, leaving 20 bases between them. CDR3 residues: CASGGGLIPLSNQPQHF. CDR3 in DNA: TGTGCCAGCGGGGGTGGACTGATACCGCTTAGCAATCAGCCCCAGCATTTT.

Only a few counts were recorded for this clonotype. CDR3 amino acids: CASSEAGENGYTF. As DNA, the CDR3 is TGTGCCAGCAGCGAGGCTGGCGAAAATGGCTACACCTTC. The chain employs TRBV12-3 or TRBV12-4 and TRBJ1-2; D remains ambiguous. V lost 6 bases and J lost 6, with 14 bases in between. This CDR3 is 13 amino acids long.

This clonotype was counted a few times. The chain joins TRBV10-2 to TRBJ2-5; 10 bases map to TRBD1. The CDR3 has 17 amino acids. In germline, CDR1 is WSHSY, CDR2 SAAADI. The junction had 14 bases not matched to a gene; V was cut back by 9 bases and J by 1 base. CDR3 amino acids: CASSPGQGTVSQETQYF. The CDR3 bases are TGCGCCAGTAGCCCGGGACAGGGGACTGTCAGCCAAGAGACCCAGTACTTC.

The chain is built from TRBV20-1 and TRBJ1-1, with D possibly matching TRBD1 (5 bases). The V and J ends lost 3 bases and 1 base respectively, with 12 bases between them. CDR1 and CDR2 (germline): DFQATT, SNEGSKA (reference sequence). The CDR3 sequence is 14 residues long. CDR3 sequence (DNA): TGCAGTGCTAGCGGGGCCGGTCCGAACACTGAAGCTTTCTTT. It codes for CSASGAGPNTEAFF.

V usage is TRBV7-8 and J usage is TRBJ2-7, with D perhaps matching TRBD2 (5 bases). This CDR3 spans 14 amino acids. The V end was cut by 5 bases, the J end by 6 bases, with 17 bases between. From germline, CDR1 is SGHVS and CDR2 FQNEAQ. Written as DNA, the CDR3 is TGTGCCAGCAGCGGAGAGCAGCTAGCTTTCGAGCAGTACTTC. Translation: CASSGEQLAFEQYF.

With respect to this clonotype: The junction shows a germline mismatch at one end, possibly a read error. This chain links TRBV5-1 with TRBJ2-1; 7 positions match TRBD2. CDR3 size: 15 residues. Germline V gene data show CDR1 as SGHRS and CDR2 as YFSETQ. CDR3 DNA sequence: TGCGCCAGCACAATCGCCAGCGGGACCTACAATGGGCAGTTCTTC. Amino acid sequence: CASTIASGTYNGQFF. Complete variable domain (other parts from reference TRBV5-1 and TRBJ2-1): KAGVTQTPRYLIKTRGQQVTLSCSPISGHRSVSWYQQTPGQGLQFLFEYFSETQRNKGNFPGRFSGRQFSNSRSEMNVSTLELGDSALYLCASTIASGTYNGQFFGPGTRLTVL.

The chain couples TRBV4-2 to TRBJ2-7, with 8 bases aligning to TRBD2. CDR1 LGHNA and CDR2 YNFKEQ come from the germline V gene. J lost 2 bases, V lost 1 base, and 7 bases had no gene match. The length of the CDR3 is 16 residues. CDR3: CASSQAGRLATYEQYF. DNA for the CDR3: TGTGCCAGCAGCCAAGCGGGGAGACTAGCGACCTACGAGCAGTACTTC.

In its sample, this clonotype was seen a few times. The chain is built from TRBV5-8 and TRBJ1-5; the D is unclear. The germline CDR1 and CDR2 sequences are SGHTS and YDEGEE. The CDR3 consists of 13 residues. Trimming cost V 0 bases and J 6 bases, with 7 bases left between them. CDR3 in DNA: TGTGCCAGCAGCTTGGCCACAGCTCAGCCCCAGCATTTT. Translating it yields CASSLATAQPQHF.

This clonotype was seen ten or more times. V and J are TRBV5-1 and TRBJ2-7; 11 nucleotides line up with TRBD2. The CDR3 has 13 amino acids. V shed 6 bases and J 4 bases; nucleotides not matched to a gene: 3. Germline assignment: CDR1 SGHRS and CDR2 YFSETQ. The CDR3 is CASKTSGTYEQYF. CDR3 bases: TGCGCCAGCAAGACTAGCGGGACTTACGAGCAGTACTTC.

The gene calls are TRBV12-3 or TRBV12-4 and TRBJ2-5, with D possibly being TRBD1 (5 bases). The CDR3 totals 15 residues. V lost 6 bases to trimming and J lost 0 bases, with 14 bases between them. Here the CDR3 DNA reads TGTGCCAGCAGCCACAGGCGGCGGAACCAAGAGACCCAGTACTTC. This gives the protein CASSHRRRNQETQYF.

This clonotype was detected only a few times. This chain connects TRBV4-2 to TRBJ2-1, with 7 positions matching TRBD2. The CDR3 is 15 residues long. V was clipped by 0 bases and J by 14 bases; unmatched bases: 13. Looked up from germline, CDR1 is LGHNA and CDR2 is YNFKEQ. The CDR3 region is CASSQDGITSDDKFF. The CDR3 DNA reads TGTGCCAGCAGCCAAGATGGGATTACTAGCGACGACAAGTTCTTC.

This clonotype appeared a few times. The rearrangement links TRBV10-3 to TRBJ1-1; D not resolved. Germline loops: CDR1 ENHRY, CDR2 SYGVKD. The V and J ends lost 3 bases and 0 bases respectively, with 8 bases between them. There are 14 residues in the CDR3. CDR3 nucleotide sequence: TGTGCCATCAGTGAATCCAAGCTGAACACTGAAGCTTTCTTT. The encoded protein is CAISESKLNTEAFF.

The chain links TRBV20-1 to TRBJ2-2; TRBD1 agrees at 7 bases. The CDR3 covers 15 residues. CDR1 is DFQATT, CDR2 SNEGSKA, per germline (reference sequence). After removal of 3 bases from V and 0 bases from J, the junction contained 4 bases not matched to a gene. CDR3 amino acids: CSASRQGANTGELFF. For the CDR3, the DNA is TGCAGTGCTAGTCGACAGGGTGCGAACACCGGGGAGCTGTTTTTT.

The chain employs TRBV20-1 and TRBJ1-3; D remains ambiguous. This CDR3 comprises 12 residues. Germline values: CDR1 DFQATT, CDR2 SNEGSKA (reference sequence). V lost 3 bases and J 4 bases, leaving 7 bases between the germline ends. The CDR3 DNA follows: TGCAGTGCTAGGAAGTCCGGAAACACCATATATTTT. It translates to CSARKSGNTIYF.

This clonotype was counted only a few times. The chain combines TRBV20-1 with TRBJ2-1; perhaps TRBD2 as D (5 bases). Germline V gives CDR1 DFQATT, CDR2 SNEGSKA (reference sequence). Trimming pared 6 bases from V and 12 bases from J, leaving 18 bases between. CDR3 length: 12 amino acids. As DNA, the CDR3 is TGCAGTGCCCAAGGAGGAGGCGTTGGGCAGTTCTTC. Translated: CSAQGGGVGQFF.

The V gene is TRBV28, the J gene TRBJ1-2; D uncertain. Germline V CDR1 and CDR2: MDHEN, SYDVKM. Between the trimmed V and J ends, which lost 8 bases and 7 bases, there was a span of 11 bases. CDR3 length: 11 residues. CDR3 in DNA: TGTGCCAGCTTCGGCGGGTTTGGCTACACCTTC. It yields the protein CASFGGFGYTF.

This clonotype was detected a few times. The chain is built from TRBV6-1 and TRBJ1-2, with TRBD1 as a possible D gene (6 bases). Per germline, CDR1 MNHNS and CDR2 SASEGT. The CDR3 runs 15 residues. Trimming took off 3 bases at V and 3 bases at J, with 14 bases between the two ends. CDR3 DNA: TGTGCCAGCAGTGACGGACAGCCGGGGGACTATGGCTACACCTTC. Translation: CASSDGQPGDYGYTF.

In its sample, this clonotype was seen a few times. J is TRBJ2-7 and V is TRBV4-2; TRBD2 agrees at 12 bases. CDR1 LGHNA and CDR2 YNFKEQ come from the germline V gene. V lost 1 base, J lost 1 base, and 5 bases stayed unmatched. The CDR3 is 17 amino acids. CDR3 loop: CASSQVASGRDSYEQYF. The CDR3, as DNA: TGTGCCAGCAGCCAAGTGGCTAGCGGGAGGGATTCCTACGAGCAGTACTTC.